The entry that follows covers one T cell receptor beta chain sequence. These data originate in a study of OX40 agonist ivuxolimab in advanced cancers. The overall study: Head and neck, renal cell, melanoma or hepatocellular carcinoma were the cancers that dose-escalation patients had.

The CDR3 totals 14 residues. V shed 3 bases, J shed 7 bases, and the junction held 7 bases outside the gene matches. Germline CDR1 reads LNHNV; CDR2 reads YYDKDF (reference sequence). Only in-frame clones appear in the TCRdb table, and some are missing; sequencing was by immunoSEQ multiplex PCR. Of over 40,000 clones in the sample, more than 70% were seen once. The material was CD4+ or CD8+ T cells sorted from blood, obtained in a trial of the OX40 agonist ivuxolimab. This receptor was taken from an adult with an advanced solid tumor such as melanoma, head and neck, liver or kidney cancer. The rearrangement joins TRBV15 to TRBJ1-1, with 8 positions matching TRBD1. This CDR3 reads CATSRDAGTGEAFF. CDR3 in DNA: TGTGCCACCAGCAGGGATGCCGGGACAGGTGAAGCTTTCTTT.